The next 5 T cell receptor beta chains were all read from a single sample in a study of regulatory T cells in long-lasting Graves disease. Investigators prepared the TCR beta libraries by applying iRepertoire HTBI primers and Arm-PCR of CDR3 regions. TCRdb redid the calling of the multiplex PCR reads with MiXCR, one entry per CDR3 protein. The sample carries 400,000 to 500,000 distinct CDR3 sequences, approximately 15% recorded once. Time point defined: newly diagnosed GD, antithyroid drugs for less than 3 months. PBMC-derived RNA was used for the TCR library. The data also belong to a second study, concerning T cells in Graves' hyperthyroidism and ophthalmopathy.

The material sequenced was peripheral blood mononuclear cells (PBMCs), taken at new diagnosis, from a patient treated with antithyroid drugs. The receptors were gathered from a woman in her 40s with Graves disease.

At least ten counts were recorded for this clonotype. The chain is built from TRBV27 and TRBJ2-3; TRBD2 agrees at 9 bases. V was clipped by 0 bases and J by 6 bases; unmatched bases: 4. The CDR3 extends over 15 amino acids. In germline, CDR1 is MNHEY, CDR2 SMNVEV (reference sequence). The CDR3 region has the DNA TGTGCCAGCAGTTTATCGAGCGGGAGGTGGGATACGCAGTATTTT. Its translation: CASSLSSGRWDTQYF.

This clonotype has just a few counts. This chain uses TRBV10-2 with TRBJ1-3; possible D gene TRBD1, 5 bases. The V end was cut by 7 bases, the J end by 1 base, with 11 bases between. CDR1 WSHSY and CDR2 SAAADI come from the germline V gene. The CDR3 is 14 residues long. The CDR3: CASKDSLSGNTIYF. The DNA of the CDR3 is TGCGCCAGCAAAGACAGCCTTTCTGGAAACACCATATATTTT.

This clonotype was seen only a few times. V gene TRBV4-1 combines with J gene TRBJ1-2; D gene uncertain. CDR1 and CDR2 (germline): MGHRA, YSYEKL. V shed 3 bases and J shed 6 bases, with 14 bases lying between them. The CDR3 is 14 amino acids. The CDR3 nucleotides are TGCGCCAGCAGCCAGAGGACCCTACCGCATGGCTACACCTTC. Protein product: CASSQRTLPHGYTF.

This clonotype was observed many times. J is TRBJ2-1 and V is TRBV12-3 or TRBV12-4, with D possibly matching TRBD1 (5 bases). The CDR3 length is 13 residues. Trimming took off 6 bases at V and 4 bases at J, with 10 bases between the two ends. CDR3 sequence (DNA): TGTGCCAGCAGCAAGGACACTTACAATGAGCAGTTCTTC. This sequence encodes CASSKDTYNEQFF.

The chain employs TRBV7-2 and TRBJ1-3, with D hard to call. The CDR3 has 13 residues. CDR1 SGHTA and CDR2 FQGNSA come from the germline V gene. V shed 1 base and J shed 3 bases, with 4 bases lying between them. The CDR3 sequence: CASSLGGGNTIYF. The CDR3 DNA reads TGTGCCAGCAGCTTAGGGGGTGGAAACACCATATATTTT.